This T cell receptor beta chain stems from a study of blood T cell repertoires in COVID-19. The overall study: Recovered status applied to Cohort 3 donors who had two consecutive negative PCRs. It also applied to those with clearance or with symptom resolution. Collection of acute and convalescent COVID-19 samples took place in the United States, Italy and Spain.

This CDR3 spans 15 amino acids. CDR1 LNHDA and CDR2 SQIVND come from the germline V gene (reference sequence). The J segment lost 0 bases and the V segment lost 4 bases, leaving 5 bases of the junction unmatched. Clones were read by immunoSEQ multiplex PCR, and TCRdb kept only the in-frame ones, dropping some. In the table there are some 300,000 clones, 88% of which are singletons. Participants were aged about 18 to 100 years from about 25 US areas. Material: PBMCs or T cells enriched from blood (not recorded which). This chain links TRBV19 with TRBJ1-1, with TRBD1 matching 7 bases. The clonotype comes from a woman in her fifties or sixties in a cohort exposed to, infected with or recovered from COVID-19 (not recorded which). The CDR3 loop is CASSTGTAMNTEAFF. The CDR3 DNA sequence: TGTGCCAGTAGTACGGGGACAGCAATGAACACTGAAGCTTTCTTT. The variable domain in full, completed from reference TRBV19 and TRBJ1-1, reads DGGITQSPKYLFRKEGQNVTLSCEQNLNHDAMYWYRQDPGQGLRLIYYSQIVNDFQKGDIAEGYSVSREKKESFPLTVTSAQKNPTAFYLCASSTGTAMNTEAFFGQGTRLTVV.